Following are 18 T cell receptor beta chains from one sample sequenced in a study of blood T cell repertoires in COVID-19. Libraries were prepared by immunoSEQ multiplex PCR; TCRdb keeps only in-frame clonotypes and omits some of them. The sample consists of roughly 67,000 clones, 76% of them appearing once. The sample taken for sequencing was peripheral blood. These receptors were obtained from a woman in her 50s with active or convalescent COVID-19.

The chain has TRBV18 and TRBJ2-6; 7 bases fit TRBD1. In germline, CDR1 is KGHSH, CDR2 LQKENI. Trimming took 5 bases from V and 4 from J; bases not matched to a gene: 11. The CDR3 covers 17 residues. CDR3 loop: CASSSRDSTPGANVLTF. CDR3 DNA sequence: TGTGCCAGCTCAAGCCGGGACAGTACTCCCGGGGCCAACGTCCTGACTTTC.

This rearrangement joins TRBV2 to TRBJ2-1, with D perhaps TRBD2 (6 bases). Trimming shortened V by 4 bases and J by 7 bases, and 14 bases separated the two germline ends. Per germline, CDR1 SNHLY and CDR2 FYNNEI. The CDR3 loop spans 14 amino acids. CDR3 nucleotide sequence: TGTGCCAGCAGTGGGTCCTATCGGGGGAATGAGCAGTTCTTC. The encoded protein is CASSGSYRGNEQFF.

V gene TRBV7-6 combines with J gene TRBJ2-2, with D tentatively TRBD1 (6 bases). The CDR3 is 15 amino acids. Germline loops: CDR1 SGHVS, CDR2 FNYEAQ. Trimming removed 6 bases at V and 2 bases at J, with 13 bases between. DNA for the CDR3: TGTGCCAGCAGTTCTCGGACAGCCAACACCGGGGAGCTGTTTTTT. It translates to CASSSRTANTGELFF.

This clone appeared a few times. CDR3 in DNA: TGTGCCTGGAGTTCACAGGGCAATCAGCCCCAGCATTTT. Its protein product is CAWSSQGNQPQHF. This chain uses TRBV30 with TRBJ1-5; D is perhaps TRBD1 (5 bases). The V and J ends lost 2 bases and 2 bases respectively, with 7 bases between them. Germline-derived CDR1 and CDR2 are GTSNPN and SVGIG (reference sequence). CDR3 length equals 13 residues.

CDR3 nucleotides: TGTGCCAGCAGTTACGAGGGGGGGACAACTGAAGCTTTCTTT. Its translation is CASSYEGGTTEAFF. The chain is built from TRBV6-5 and TRBJ1-1; D may be TRBD1 (6 bases). V was clipped by 2 bases and J by 5 bases, with 12 bases between them. Looked up from germline, CDR1 is MNHEY and CDR2 is SVGAGI. CDR3 length equals 14 residues.

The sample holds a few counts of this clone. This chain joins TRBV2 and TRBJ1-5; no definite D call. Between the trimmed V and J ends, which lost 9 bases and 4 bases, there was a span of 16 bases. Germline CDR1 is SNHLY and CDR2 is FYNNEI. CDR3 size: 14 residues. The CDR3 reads CARGVGGGNQPQHF. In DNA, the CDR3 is TGTGCCAGGGGCGTGGGAGGTGGGAATCAGCCCCAGCATTTT.

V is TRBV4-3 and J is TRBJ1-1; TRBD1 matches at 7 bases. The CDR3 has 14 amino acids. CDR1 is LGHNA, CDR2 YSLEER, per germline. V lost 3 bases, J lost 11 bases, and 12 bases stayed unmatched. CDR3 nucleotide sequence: TGCGCCAGCAGCCAGGCCCGGGACAGTTGGGCGGCTTTCTTT. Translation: CASSQARDSWAAFF.

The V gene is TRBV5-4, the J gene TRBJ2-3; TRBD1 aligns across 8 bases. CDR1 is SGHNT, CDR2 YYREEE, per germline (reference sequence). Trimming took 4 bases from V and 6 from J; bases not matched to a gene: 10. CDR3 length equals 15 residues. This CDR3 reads CASSQDRGKVDTQYF. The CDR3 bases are TGTGCCAGCAGCCAAGACAGGGGTAAAGTGGATACGCAGTATTTT. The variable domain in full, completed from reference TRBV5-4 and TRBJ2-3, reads ETGVTQSPTHLIKTRGQQVTLRCSSQSGHNTVSWYQQALGQGPQFIFQYYREEENGRGNFPPRFSGLQFPNYSSELNVNALELDDSALYLCASSQDRGKVDTQYFGPGTRLTVL.

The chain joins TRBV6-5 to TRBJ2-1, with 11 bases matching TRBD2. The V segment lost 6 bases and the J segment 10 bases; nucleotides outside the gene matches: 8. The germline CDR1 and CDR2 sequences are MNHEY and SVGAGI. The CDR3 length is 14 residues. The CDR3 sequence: CASRTIGTSGEQFF. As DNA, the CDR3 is TGTGCCAGCAGGACTATCGGGACTAGCGGAGAGCAGTTCTTC.

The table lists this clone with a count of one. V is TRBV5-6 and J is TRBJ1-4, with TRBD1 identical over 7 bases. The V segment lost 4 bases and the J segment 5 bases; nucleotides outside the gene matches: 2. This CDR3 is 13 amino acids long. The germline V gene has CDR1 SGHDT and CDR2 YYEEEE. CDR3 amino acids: CASSDRVNEKLFF. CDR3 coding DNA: TGTGCCAGCAGCGACAGGGTAAATGAAAAACTGTTTTTT.

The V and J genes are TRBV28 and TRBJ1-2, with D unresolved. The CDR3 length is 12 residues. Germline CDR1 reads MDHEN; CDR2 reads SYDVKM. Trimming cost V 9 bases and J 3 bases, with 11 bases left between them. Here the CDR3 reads CASSNRDYGYTF. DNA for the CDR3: TGTGCCAGTTCAAACAGAGACTATGGCTACACCTTC.

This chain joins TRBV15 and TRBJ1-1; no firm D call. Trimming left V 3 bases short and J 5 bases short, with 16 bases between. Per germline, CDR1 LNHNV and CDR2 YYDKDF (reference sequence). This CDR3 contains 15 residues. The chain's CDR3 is CATSRSGGLGTEAFF. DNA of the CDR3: TGTGCCACCAGCAGGTCAGGAGGGCTGGGGACTGAAGCTTTCTTT.

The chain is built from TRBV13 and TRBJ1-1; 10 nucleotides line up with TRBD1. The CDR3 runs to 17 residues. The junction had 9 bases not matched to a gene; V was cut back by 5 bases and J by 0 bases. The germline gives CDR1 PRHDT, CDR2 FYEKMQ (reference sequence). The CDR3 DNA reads TGTGCCAGCAGCCCCTGGGACAGGGGCCCCATGAACACTGAAGCTTTCTTT. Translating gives CASSPWDRGPMNTEAFF.

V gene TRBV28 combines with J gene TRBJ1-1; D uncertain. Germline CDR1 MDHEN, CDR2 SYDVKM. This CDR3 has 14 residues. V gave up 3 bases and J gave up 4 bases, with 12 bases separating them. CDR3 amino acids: CASSFGLEATEAFF. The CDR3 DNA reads TGTGCCAGCAGTTTCGGCTTGGAGGCCACTGAAGCTTTCTTT.

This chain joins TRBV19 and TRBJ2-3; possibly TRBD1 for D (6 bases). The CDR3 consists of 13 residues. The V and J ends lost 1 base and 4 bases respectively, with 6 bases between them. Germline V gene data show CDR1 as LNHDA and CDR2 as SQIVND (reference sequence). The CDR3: CASSIGQADTQYF. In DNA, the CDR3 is TGTGCCAGTAGTATAGGACAGGCAGATACGCAGTATTTT.

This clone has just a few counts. The CDR3 region is CASQGPYEQYF. The CDR3 DNA is TGTGCCAGCCAGGGCCCGTACGAGCAGTACTTC. The genes are TRBV7-9 and TRBJ2-7, with TRBD1 as a possible D gene (5 bases). V gave up 8 bases and J gave up 4 bases, with 9 bases separating them. Per germline, CDR1 SEHNR and CDR2 FQNEAQ (reference sequence). The CDR3 extends over 11 amino acids.

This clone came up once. The CDR3 spells CASQSRTAGEILDGYTF. The CDR3 DNA sequence: TGTGCCAGCCAATCAAGGACCGCCGGGGAGATCCTTGATGGCTACACCTTC. The rearrangement links TRBV7-2 to TRBJ1-2; no clear D gene. Per the germline V gene, CDR1 is SGHTA and CDR2 is FQGNSA. V was clipped by 8 bases and J by 6 bases, with 28 bases between them. CDR3 length: 17 residues.

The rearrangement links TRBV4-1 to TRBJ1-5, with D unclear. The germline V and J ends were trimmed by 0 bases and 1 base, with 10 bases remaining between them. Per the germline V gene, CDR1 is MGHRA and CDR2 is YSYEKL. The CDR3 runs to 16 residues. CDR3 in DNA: TGCGCCAGCAGCCAAGATGAGGGAAGGAGCAATCAGCCCCAGCATTTT. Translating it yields CASSQDEGRSNQPQHF.